This T cell receptor beta chain is from a study of T cell clones after liver transplantation. Study-wide background: Liver transplant recipients had immunosuppression withdrawal attempted within 2 years. Tolerance: complete withdrawal held at least one year, liver enzymes staying within twice normal.

The method was immunoSEQ multiplex PCR; TCRdb's version includes in-frame clones alone and lacks a portion of them. The sample consists of roughly 56,000 clones, about 67% of them appearing once. Study-level points and caveats: Conclusions were preliminary, with small, heterogeneous patient groups.

This CDR3 contains 17 residues. Unmatched junction bases numbered 7, after V lost 0 bases and J lost 5 bases. Germline CDR1 LNHNV, CDR2 YYDKDF (reference sequence). This clone was picked up a small number of times. Its antigen is not known. The TCR originated in a human patient who received a liver transplant. Some T cells may have come from the graft donor. The chain links TRBV15 to TRBJ1-6, with 7 bases aligning to TRBD1. Sequenced here: CD4+ T cells from blood, sampled more than 52 months after liver transplant. CDR3 residues: CATSRDPGQLHNSPLHF. In DNA form, the CDR3 reads TGTGCCACCAGCAGAGATCCGGGACAGCTTCATAATTCACCCCTCCACTTT.